Listed here are 30 T cell receptor beta chains from one sample, sequenced in a study of blood T cell repertoires in COVID-19. The method was immunoSEQ multiplex PCR; TCRdb's version includes in-frame clones alone and lacks a portion of them. The sample yields about 270,000 clones, 85% to 90% seen once. Sequencing was carried out using PBMCs or T cells enriched from blood (not recorded which). These receptors all come from a young woman with acute COVID-19.

The chain combines TRBV11-2 with TRBJ2-2, with TRBD2 matching 16 bases. Unmatched junction bases numbered 6, after V lost 6 bases and J lost 2 bases. CDR3 size: 18 residues. From germline, CDR1 is SGHAT and CDR2 FQNNGV. The CDR3 here is CASRKGLAGGFNTGELFF. CDR3 nucleotides: TGTGCCAGCAGGAAGGGACTAGCGGGAGGGTTTAACACCGGGGAGCTGTTTTTT.

This chain links TRBV28 with TRBJ1-2; D might be TRBD1 (5 bases). CDR3 size: 15 residues. Trimming pared 4 bases from V and 1 base from J, leaving 13 bases between. In germline, CDR1 is MDHEN, CDR2 SYDVKM. The CDR3 loop reads CASSSIGEGNYGYTF. CDR3 in DNA: TGTGCCAGCAGTTCGATAGGGGAAGGTAACTATGGCTACACCTTC.

This clone was counted only a few times. The V and J genes are TRBV7-9 and TRBJ1-4, with D possibly matching TRBD1 (6 bases). Looked up from germline, CDR1 is SEHNR and CDR2 is FQNEAQ (reference sequence). Trimming shortened V by 0 bases and J by 8 bases, and 13 bases separated the two germline ends. The CDR3 spans 15 residues. The CDR3 DNA reads as TGTGCCAGCAGCTTAGCACAGGGTAGTCGGGAAAAACTGTTTTTT. It specifies CASSLAQGSREKLFF.

The V gene is TRBV19, the J gene TRBJ2-3, with TRBD1 as a possible D gene (6 bases). Germline V gene data show CDR1 as LNHDA and CDR2 as SQIVND (reference sequence). The CDR3 consists of 15 residues. V was shortened by 3 bases and J by 4 bases, with 14 bases between the two germline ends. The CDR3 spells CASSMVASGADTQYF. The CDR3 DNA reads TGTGCCAGTAGTATGGTGGCATCAGGGGCAGATACGCAGTATTTT.

The J gene is TRBJ2-2, the V gene TRBV28; 12 bases fit TRBD2. CDR3 size: 15 residues. J lost 7 bases, V lost 6 bases, and 6 bases had no gene match. CDR1 MDHEN and CDR2 SYDVKM come from the germline V gene. CDR3 sequence: CASSPTSGGGGELFF. DNA of the CDR3: TGTGCCAGCAGCCCGACTAGCGGGGGTGGCGGGGAGCTGTTTTTT.

V is TRBV5-1 and J is TRBJ2-1; a possible D gene is TRBD1 (5 bases). The CDR3 is 15 residues long. Germline-derived CDR1 and CDR2 are SGHRS and YFSETQ. Trimming left V 4 bases short and J 6 bases short, with 17 bases between. CDR3 coding DNA: TGCGCCAGCAGCGGCAATGGGCAGGGTCGCAATGAGCAGTTCTTC. Protein sequence: CASSGNGQGRNEQFF.

The chain employs TRBV6-2 or TRBV6-3 and TRBJ2-2, with a weak D call TRBD2 (5 bases). The V end lost 6 bases, the J end lost 3 bases, and 11 bases lay between the germline ends. The germline V gene encodes CDR1 MNHEY and CDR2 SVGEGT. The CDR3 loop spans 14 amino acids. The CDR3 region has the DNA TGTGCCAGCAGCCTCTCGGGGTACACCGGGGAGCTGTTTTTT. Its protein is CASSLSGYTGELFF.

As for this clone: Within the sample, other DNA sequences also encode this same CDR3. The chain joins TRBV5-1 to TRBJ1-5, with a weak D call TRBD1 (5 bases). CDR1 is SGHRS and CDR2 is YFSETQ in the germline V gene. V was shortened by 0 bases and J by 3 bases, with 7 bases between the two germline ends. CDR3 length: 14 amino acids. This CDR3 reads CASSLAGNNQPQHF. In DNA form, the CDR3 reads TGCGCCAGCAGCTTGGCAGGGAACAATCAGCCCCAGCATTTT.

In DNA form, the CDR3 reads TGTGCCAGTAGTAAGGACAGGGGAGACCACGAGCAGTACTTC. The encoded protein is CASSKDRGDHEQYF. V usage is TRBV19 and J usage is TRBJ2-7, with 9 bases that match TRBD1. CDR3 size: 14 residues. Germline V gene data show CDR1 as LNHDA and CDR2 as SQIVND (reference sequence). Unmatched junction bases numbered 6, after V lost 4 bases and J lost 5 bases.

The rearrangement joins TRBV4-3 to TRBJ2-3; TRBD1 agrees at 10 bases. CDR1 is LGHNA, CDR2 YSLEER, per germline. This CDR3 comprises 17 residues. Germline trimming cut 3 bases from V and 4 bases from J; bases unmatched to any gene: 10. The CDR3 nucleotides read TGCGCCAGCAGCCAGTCGCCGGGACAGGGGATAGCAGATACGCAGTATTTT. This sequence encodes CASSQSPGQGIADTQYF.

The chain couples TRBV3-1 (or the pseudogene TRBV3-2) to TRBJ1-3; maybe TRBD1 (5 bases). CDR3 length: 15 amino acids. V was cut by 5 bases and J by 4 bases, with 15 bases left in between. CDR1 is LGHDT, CDR2 YNNKEL, per germline (reference sequence). DNA for the CDR3: TGTGCCAGCAGCAAACAGGCAGTGGGAGGAAACACCATATATTTT. The encoded protein is CASSKQAVGGNTIYF.

This chain links TRBV5-4 with TRBJ2-2; a weak D match, TRBD1 (5 bases). Germline assignment: CDR1 SGHNT and CDR2 YYREEE (reference sequence). Trimming stripped 5 bases from V and 4 bases from J, with 18 bases between. The CDR3 loop spans 16 amino acids. CDR3 amino acids: CASRFWQGVITGELFF. CDR3 nucleotide sequence: TGTGCCAGCAGGTTTTGGCAGGGCGTTATCACCGGGGAGCTGTTTTTT.

This chain uses TRBV4-1 with TRBJ1-4; 11 bases fit TRBD1. Germline CDR1 and CDR2: MGHRA and YSYEKL. CDR3 size: 15 residues. V was pared by 4 bases and J by 12 bases, with 10 bases of the junction left unmatched. CDR3 bases: TGCGCCAGCAGCCGATCCGGGACAGGGGGAGGTGAACTGTTTTTT. This gives the protein CASSRSGTGGGELFF.

The chain employs TRBV5-1 and TRBJ2-1; no reliable D call. V shed 9 bases and J shed 2 bases, with 18 bases lying between them. In germline, CDR1 is SGHRS, CDR2 YFSETQ. The CDR3 spans 15 residues. The CDR3 DNA reads TGCGCCACCTATGCCGAACCGGGTACCTACAATGAGCAGTTCTTC. Translated: CATYAEPGTYNEQFF.

This chain connects TRBV7-2 to TRBJ1-2, with 10 nucleotides matching TRBD1. This CDR3 contains 14 residues. V lost 5 bases and J lost 7; bases outside the gene matches: 7. Germline CDR1 reads SGHTA; CDR2 reads FQGNSA. The CDR3 here is CASSPGGTGVGYTF. CDR3 nucleotides: TGTGCCAGCAGCCCAGGGGGGACAGGGGTTGGCTACACCTTC.

The chain has TRBV11-3 and TRBJ2-3; D gene uncertain. CDR1 SGHNT and CDR2 YENEEA come from the germline V gene. This CDR3 has 13 residues. Trimming took 0 bases from V and 3 from J, leaving 4 bases between them. CDR3 in amino acids: CASSLDLTDTQYF. The DNA for the CDR3 is TGTGCCAGCAGCTTAGATCTAACAGATACGCAGTATTTT.

In its sample, this clone was seen a few times. The chain links TRBV4-1 to TRBJ2-2, with D maybe TRBD2 (6 bases). CDR1 is MGHRA and CDR2 is YSYEKL in the germline V gene. The CDR3 contains 16 residues. The germline V and J ends were trimmed by 1 base and 2 bases, with 11 bases remaining between them. CDR3: CASSQGRDSNTGELFF. The CDR3 bases are TGCGCCAGCAGCCAAGGCCGGGACTCTAACACCGGGGAGCTGTTTTTT.

This chain joins TRBV24-1 and TRBJ2-2; 13 bases fit TRBD2. The CDR3 contains 17 residues. The trim removed 4 bases at V and 4 bases at J, leaving 5 bases unmatched. Germline assignment: CDR1 KGHDR and CDR2 SFDVKD. CDR3 amino acids: CATSDRLAGGSTGELFF. The CDR3 nucleotides are TGTGCCACCAGTGACCGACTAGCGGGAGGTAGCACCGGGGAGCTGTTTTTT.

This clone was observed a single time. V gene TRBV7-3 combines with J gene TRBJ2-7; D gene ambiguous. The length of the CDR3 is 13 residues. Trimming cost V 0 bases and J 2 bases, with 5 bases left between them. Germline V CDR1 and CDR2: SGHTA, FQGTGA. DNA of the CDR3: TGTGCCAGCAGCTTAACGGCAGCCTACGAGCAGTACTTC. It specifies CASSLTAAYEQYF.

The chain carries TRBV27 and TRBJ1-2; D remains ambiguous. The CDR3 covers 14 residues. CDR1 is MNHEY, CDR2 SMNVEV, per germline (reference sequence). V dropped 2 bases and J dropped 3 bases, with 10 bases sitting between them. The DNA for the CDR3 is TGTGCCAGCAGTTTAGGTACCACAGACTATGGCTACACCTTC. Protein sequence: CASSLGTTDYGYTF.

The chain joins TRBV4-3 to TRBJ1-4; TRBD1 is a possible D gene (5 bases). The length of the CDR3 is 15 residues. CDR1 is LGHNA, CDR2 YSLEER, per germline. V lost 3 bases to trimming and J lost 12 bases, with 20 bases between them. The CDR3 region is CASSQRDRGILELFF. The DNA for the CDR3 is TGCGCCAGCAGCCAGCGGGACCGTGGAATTTTAGAACTGTTTTTT.

The rearrangement uses TRBV18 and TRBJ1-5, with a weak D call TRBD1 (6 bases). Between the trimmed V and J ends, which lost 5 bases and 2 bases, there was a span of 13 bases. Germline assignment: CDR1 KGHSH and CDR2 LQKENI. CDR3 length: 15 amino acids. The CDR3 sequence: CASSRQGGGNQPQHF. The CDR3 DNA sequence: TGTGCCAGCTCAAGGCAAGGGGGTGGCAATCAGCCCCAGCATTTT.

The chain couples TRBV30 to TRBJ2-1, with 13 bases aligning to TRBD2. The CDR3 runs 13 residues. V shed 0 bases, J shed 10 bases, and the junction held 0 bases outside the gene matches. CDR1 and CDR2 from the germline V gene are GTSNPN and SVGIG (reference sequence). CDR3 residues: CAWSVTSGREQFF. DNA of the CDR3: TGTGCCTGGAGTGTGACTAGCGGGAGGGAGCAGTTCTTC.

The rearrangement uses TRBV5-1 and TRBJ2-7; the match to TRBD2 covers 7 bases. The length of the CDR3 is 14 residues. The germline gives CDR1 SGHRS, CDR2 YFSETQ. J was trimmed by 4 bases and V by 2 bases; bases with no gene match: 6. CDR3 region: CASSFSGTKYEQYF. In nucleotides, the CDR3 is TGCGCCAGCAGCTTCTCCGGGACTAAATACGAGCAGTACTTC.

The CDR3 nucleotides read TGTGCCAGCAGTGAAATGGGGGGGAACCAAGAGACCCAGTACTTC. Protein sequence: CASSEMGGNQETQYF. The V call is TRBV6-1, the J call TRBJ2-5, with 7 bases fitting TRBD2. The J segment lost 0 bases and the V segment lost 2 bases, leaving 3 bases of the junction unmatched. The CDR3 sequence is 15 residues long. CDR1 is MNHNS and CDR2 is SASEGT in the germline V gene.

The chain uses TRBV28 and TRBJ2-7; 11 bases align to TRBD2. The CDR3 extends over 15 amino acids. The V segment lost 4 bases and the J segment 4 bases; nucleotides outside the gene matches: 6. Germline CDR1 is MDHEN and CDR2 is SYDVKM. CDR3 loop: CASSSTGTSGYEQYF. The CDR3 bases are TGTGCCAGCAGTTCCACCGGGACTAGCGGTTACGAGCAGTACTTC. The complete variable domain, with remaining parts taken from reference TRBV28 and TRBJ2-7, reads DVKVTQSSRYLVKRTGEKVFLECVQDMDHENMFWYRQDPGLGLRLIYFSYDVKMKEKGDIPEGYSVSREKKERFSLILESASTNQTSMYLCASSSTGTSGYEQYFGPGTRLTVT.

This clone was seen only once. The chain uses TRBV7-9 and TRBJ1-1; 8 nucleotides line up with TRBD1. CDR3 length equals 16 residues. Germline V lookup: CDR1 SEHNR, CDR2 FQNEAQ (reference sequence). Germline trimming cut 6 bases from V and 0 bases from J; bases unmatched to any gene: 9. The CDR3 DNA reads TGTGCCAGCAGAGGGACAGGCCTCCGACTGAACACTGAAGCTTTCTTT. This codes for CASRGTGLRLNTEAFF. The whole variable domain, filled in from reference TRBV7-9 and TRBJ1-1, reads DTGVSQNPRHKITKRGQNVTFRCDPISEHNRLYWYRQTLGQGPEFLTYFQNEAQLEKSRLLSDRFSAERPKGSFSTLEIQRTEQGDSAMYLCASRGTGLRLNTEAFFGQGTRLTVV.

V gene TRBV29-1 combines with J gene TRBJ2-5; no firm D call. V was cut by 1 base and J by 6 bases, with 12 bases left in between. This CDR3 contains 13 residues. Germline V gives CDR1 SQVTM, CDR2 ANQGSEA. DNA for the CDR3: TGCAGCGTTGAAGTTTTGGGCGAGAAGACCCAGTACTTC. Its translation is CSVEVLGEKTQYF.

CDR3 in amino acids: CASSERLAGAYEQYF. The DNA for the CDR3 is TGTGCCAGCAGTGAAAGACTAGCGGGAGCCTACGAGCAGTACTTC. This chain uses TRBV6-1 with TRBJ2-7; 12 bases agree with TRBD2. Germline-derived CDR1 and CDR2 are MNHNS and SASEGT. This CDR3 contains 15 residues. V dropped 2 bases and J dropped 2; count of bases not matched to a gene: 1.

V is TRBV13 and J is TRBJ1-2; D may be TRBD1 (5 bases). CDR3 size: 15 residues. Trimming removed 0 bases from V and 8 bases from J, with 16 bases in between. Germline CDR1 reads PRHDT; CDR2 reads FYEKMQ (reference sequence). CDR3 residues: CASSLGGSRAAGYTF. CDR3 DNA sequence: TGTGCCAGCAGCTTAGGCGGTAGCAGGGCCGCAGGCTACACCTTC.